Listed here are 17 T cell receptor beta chains from one sample, sequenced in a study of shared clonotypes between healthy human individuals. Selected positively for CCR7 and CD45RO-negative, naive CD8 cells excluded terminally differentiated effector memory CD45RA+ cells. Produced via immunoSEQ multiplex PCR; TCRdb's table is partial and in-frame only. The table records approximately 2,200,000 clones, about 92% of them present only once. Sequencing was done on a sample of naive CD8+ T cells from PBMCs. The receptors shown here come from a man between 18 and 35 years old in good health. Some clones in this sample may be carry-over from other donors' samples.

The chain combines TRBV7-3 with TRBJ2-1, with TRBD2 matching over 12 bases. Germline V gives CDR1 SGHTA, CDR2 FQGTGA. This CDR3 is 15 amino acids long. The V and J ends lost 4 bases and 8 bases, in that order; junction bases with no gene match: 6. CDR3 DNA sequence: TGTGCCAGCAGCTCGGGACTAGCGGGTCGAGATGAGCAGTTCTTC. Translating it yields CASSSGLAGRDEQFF.

The chain uses TRBV15 and TRBJ2-2; 7 nucleotides align to TRBD2. The CDR3 spans 15 residues. The V and J ends lost 5 bases and 6 bases, in that order; junction bases with no gene match: 9. Germline V gene lookup returns CDR1 LNHNV and CDR2 YYDKDF (reference sequence). CDR3 region: CATSGMTSHAGELFF. DNA for the CDR3: TGTGCCACCAGCGGAATGACTAGCCACGCCGGGGAGCTGTTTTTT.

The chain uses TRBV6-5 and TRBJ2-1; the match to TRBD2 covers 9 bases. CDR3 length equals 15 residues. Germline V gene data show CDR1 as MNHEY and CDR2 as SVGAGI. The V gene end was trimmed by 2 bases and the J gene end by 4 bases; junction bases not matched to a gene: 3. The CDR3 reads CASSYGREGYNEQFF. CDR3 nucleotide sequence: TGTGCCAGCAGTTACGGGCGGGAGGGGTACAATGAGCAGTTCTTC.

The chain employs TRBV27 and TRBJ1-1; possible D gene TRBD1, 6 bases. Germline V gives CDR1 MNHEY, CDR2 SMNVEV (reference sequence). V was clipped by 5 bases and J by 6 bases, with 16 bases between them. There are 14 residues in the CDR3. In nucleotides, the CDR3 is TGTGCCAGCAGTCCCTTGGACAGAGGCTCTGAAGCTTTCTTT. Protein sequence: CASSPLDRGSEAFF.

The V gene is TRBV7-2, the J gene TRBJ2-7; a weak D match, TRBD1 (6 bases). The V end lost 3 bases, the J end lost 3 bases, and 12 bases lay between the germline ends. Germline V gives CDR1 SGHTA, CDR2 FQGNSA. The CDR3 spans 14 residues. CDR3 nucleotides: TGTGCCAGCAGCTTGGGGACACCTCTCTACGAGCAGTACTTC. Protein product: CASSLGTPLYEQYF.

Regarding this clone: The sample contains more than one DNA sequence encoding this CDR3. This chain connects TRBV27 to TRBJ1-1; 7 nucleotides line up with TRBD1. With 6 bases clipped from V and 5 bases from J, the junction kept 6 bases outside the gene matches. Germline CDR1 is MNHEY and CDR2 is SMNVEV (reference sequence). The CDR3 is 13 residues long. CDR3 in DNA: TGTGCCAGCAGCCTATCAGGGGGGACTGAAGCTTTCTTT. Protein sequence: CASSLSGGTEAFF.

DNA for the CDR3: TGTGCCATTAGGGTGGGGGGTTCCTCCTACAATGAGCAGTTCTTC. Translating it yields CAIRVGGSSYNEQFF. The rearrangement joins TRBV2 to TRBJ2-1, with D perhaps TRBD2 (6 bases). Trimming took 10 bases from V and 0 from J, leaving 16 bases between them. The length of the CDR3 is 15 residues. Germline lookup yields CDR1 SNHLY and CDR2 FYNNEI.

This chain links TRBV2 with TRBJ1-5; TRBD1 is a possible D gene (6 bases). V lost 2 bases and J 3 bases, leaving 14 bases between the germline ends. In germline, CDR1 is SNHLY, CDR2 FYNNEI. The length of the CDR3 is 16 residues. CDR3 region: CASSEWHRVNNQPQHF. DNA of the CDR3: TGTGCCAGCAGTGAATGGCACAGGGTCAACAATCAGCCCCAGCATTTT.

The V and J genes are TRBV19 and TRBJ2-5; 7 bases line up with TRBD1. The CDR3 consists of 15 residues. Germline V CDR1 and CDR2: LNHDA, SQIVND (reference sequence). V was pared by 7 bases and J by 2 bases, with 10 bases of the junction left unmatched. CDR3 coding DNA: TGTGCCAGTACCCTAGGGGGCGGGTCTCAAGAGACCCAGTACTTC. It yields the protein CASTLGGGSQETQYF.

This chain joins TRBV9 and TRBJ2-7, with no clear D. CDR3 length equals 14 residues. Germline CDR1 SGDLS, CDR2 YYNGEE. The V and J ends lost 3 bases and 5 bases respectively, with 15 bases between them. The chain's CDR3 is CASSGTPSINEQYF. Here the CDR3 DNA reads TGTGCCAGCAGCGGTACACCCTCCATCAACGAGCAGTACTTC.

The V call is TRBV7-6, the J call TRBJ2-1, with 10 bases that match TRBD2. The CDR3 totals 18 residues. From germline, CDR1 is SGHVS and CDR2 FNYEAQ. The trim removed 2 bases at V and 1 base at J, leaving 8 bases unmatched. The CDR3 reads CASSLWASGRESYNEQFF. The CDR3 nucleotides read TGTGCCAGCAGCTTATGGGCTAGCGGGAGAGAATCCTACAATGAGCAGTTCTTC. Variable domain in full (rest from reference TRBV7-6 and TRBJ2-1): GAGVSQSPRYKVTKRGQDVALRCDPISGHVSLYWYRQALGQGPEFLTYFNYEAQQDKSGLPNDRFSAERPEGSISTLTIQRTEQRDSAMYRCASSLWASGRESYNEQFFGPGTRLTVL.

V usage is TRBV28 and J usage is TRBJ1-1, with TRBD1 identical over 9 bases. This CDR3 contains 16 residues. The ends lost 6 bases at V and 5 bases at J; junction bases unmatched: 13. The germline CDR1 and CDR2 sequences are MDHEN and SYDVKM. CDR3 in amino acids: CASSRNIDRGKTEAFF. The CDR3 nucleotides are TGTGCCAGCAGCCGTAACATCGACAGGGGGAAAACTGAAGCTTTCTTT. The full variable domain, its missing parts supplied by reference TRBV28 and TRBJ1-1, is DVKVTQSSRYLVKRTGEKVFLECVQDMDHENMFWYRQDPGLGLRLIYFSYDVKMKEKGDIPEGYSVSREKKERFSLILESASTNQTSMYLCASSRNIDRGKTEAFFGQGTRLTVV.

The chain has TRBV7-3 and TRBJ2-1; 9 bases are a match to TRBD2. Germline lookup yields CDR1 SGHTA and CDR2 FQGTGA. Unmatched junction bases numbered 19, after V lost 5 bases and J lost 8 bases. This CDR3 is 18 amino acids long. CDR3 region: CASSPHLHISGRRDEQFF. CDR3 sequence (DNA): TGTGCCAGCAGCCCCCATTTGCACATCAGCGGGAGGCGCGATGAGCAGTTCTTC.

The chain employs TRBV28 and TRBJ2-5, with D unclear. Germline lookup yields CDR1 MDHEN and CDR2 SYDVKM. This CDR3 is built from 13 residues. V lost 8 bases to trimming and J lost 1 base, with 11 bases between them. The CDR3 nucleotides read TGTGCCAGCTCACAGACCCTCCAAGAGACCCAGTACTTC. Translating gives CASSQTLQETQYF.

The count of this clone is one. The chain combines TRBV4-1 with TRBJ1-2; 7 bases fit TRBD1. The CDR3 is made up of 16 amino acids. The J segment lost 3 bases and the V segment lost 2 bases, leaving 9 bases of the junction unmatched. CDR1 MGHRA and CDR2 YSYEKL come from the germline V gene. The CDR3 DNA sequence: TGCGCCAGCAGCCAAAAAGCCGGGACAGCTTACTATGGCTACACCTTC. Its protein is CASSQKAGTAYYGYTF.

The chain employs TRBV27 and TRBJ2-7, with D perhaps matching TRBD1 (5 bases). The CDR3 is made up of 14 amino acids. V shed 3 bases and J shed 3 bases, with 12 bases lying between them. Germline V gene lookup returns CDR1 MNHEY and CDR2 SMNVEV (reference sequence). CDR3 sequence (DNA): TGTGCCAGCAGTTTGCCGGACATGAACTACGAGCAGTACTTC. This codes for CASSLPDMNYEQYF.

A single count supports this clone. The chain links TRBV5-1 to TRBJ2-1, with 13 positions matching TRBD2. J lost 7 bases, V lost 4 bases, and 8 bases had no gene match. The CDR3 has 16 residues. CDR1 and CDR2 from the germline V gene are SGHRS and YFSETQ. In DNA form, the CDR3 reads TGCGCCAGCAGCGGAAGACTAGCGGGAGGAGTAAATGAGCAGTTCTTC. Protein sequence: CASSGRLAGGVNEQFF.